These 10 T cell receptor beta chains share one sample of origin, sequenced in a study of identical twins' blood T cells. TCRdb recomputed calls from the 5' RACE reads with MiXCR, one row per CDR3 protein. The profile shows roughly 380,000 distinct CDR3 sequences, roughly 28% of them singletons. The material sequenced was PBMCs. These receptor sequences come from a woman aged 18-49 years in good health.

This clonotype has a handful of counts. V usage is TRBV20-1 and J usage is TRBJ1-2, with unresolved D. The CDR3 covers 13 residues. In germline, CDR1 is DFQATT, CDR2 SNEGSKA (reference sequence). V lost 0 bases and J 6 bases, leaving 11 bases between the germline ends. The chain's CDR3 is CSARDKGSDGYTF. The CDR3 DNA reads TGCAGTGCTAGAGATAAAGGGTCGGATGGCTACACCTTC.

This clonotype appeared a few times. The chain combines TRBV20-1 with TRBJ2-4; TRBD2 matches at 8 bases. J gave up 8 bases and V 8 bases, and 17 bases lay outside the gene matches. CDR3 length: 15 residues. Germline CDR1 reads DFQATT; CDR2 reads SNEGSKA (reference sequence). This CDR3 is CSIPLVRGGLDIQYF. CDR3 nucleotides: TGCAGTATCCCCCTAGTACGCGGGGGGTTAGACATTCAGTACTTC.

With regard to this clonotype: A much larger clone lies one base from this, so it may be a read error. This chain uses TRBV6-4 with TRBJ2-3; D may be TRBD1 (5 bases). This CDR3 is 13 amino acids long. The germline CDR1 and CDR2 sequences are MRHNA and SNTAGT. The CDR3 region has the DNA TGTGCCAGCAGTTTCGACAGCACAGATACGCATTATTTT. Residues: CASSFDSTDTHYF.

V gene TRBV18 combines with J gene TRBJ2-3; 12 bases match TRBD2. The length of the CDR3 is 16 residues. V shed 5 bases, J shed 2 bases, and the junction held 5 bases outside the gene matches. Germline lookup yields CDR1 KGHSH and CDR2 LQKENI. The CDR3 is CASSGLAGNPTDTQYF. The CDR3 DNA reads as TGTGCCAGCTCAGGACTAGCGGGGAACCCCACAGATACGCAGTATTTT.

This clonotype has a handful of counts. The chain combines TRBV6-2 or TRBV6-3 with TRBJ2-1; D is perhaps TRBD2 (6 bases). The CDR3 is made up of 17 amino acids. V dropped 0 bases and J dropped 4 bases, with 16 bases sitting between them. Germline assignment: CDR1 MNHEY and CDR2 SVGEGT. The chain's CDR3 is CASSYSRSLGRYNEQFF. As DNA, the CDR3 is TGTGCCAGCAGTTACTCGAGAAGCTTGGGGAGGTACAATGAGCAGTTCTTC.

This clonotype was picked up many times. The chain is built from TRBV20-1 and TRBJ1-5, with TRBD1 as a possible D gene (5 bases). Germline CDR1 DFQATT, CDR2 SNEGSKA (reference sequence). With 3 bases removed from V and 4 bases from J, the gap between germline ends came to 13 bases. CDR3 length equals 14 residues. CDR3 protein: CSASERRGNQPQHF. The CDR3, as DNA: TGCAGTGCTAGTGAACGCCGGGGGAATCAGCCCCAGCATTTT.

With regard to this clonotype: A much larger clone lies one base from this, so it may be a read error. The chain is built from TRBV12-3 or TRBV12-4 and TRBJ1-1; D remains unclear. Trimming removed 8 bases from V and 0 bases from J, with 16 bases in between. The CDR3 length is 15 residues. CDR3 sequence reads: CASARGRQVNTEAFF. The CDR3 nucleotides read TGTGCCAGCGCCCGAGGCAGGCAGGTGAACACTGAAGCTTTCTTT.

This chain connects TRBV6-2 or TRBV6-3 to TRBJ1-5, with a tentative D call TRBD1 (6 bases). The CDR3 sequence is 15 residues long. V shed 0 bases and J shed 8 bases, with 14 bases lying between them. Germline V gene lookup returns CDR1 MNHEY and CDR2 SVGEGT. The CDR3 spells CASSYSPTGSEPQHF. The DNA of the CDR3 is TGTGCCAGCAGTTACTCACCGACAGGTTCAGAGCCCCAGCATTTT.

This clonotype came up a few times. The chain carries TRBV7-9 and TRBJ1-2, with a tentative D call TRBD1 (5 bases). The CDR3 spans 12 residues. Germline V gene lookup returns CDR1 SEHNR and CDR2 FQNEAQ (reference sequence). V shed 8 bases and J shed 4 bases, with 11 bases lying between them. CDR3 DNA: TGTGCCAGCGGACGGGGGGGCTATGGCTACACCTTC. As protein: CASGRGGYGYTF.

This clonotype was seen a few times. The chain carries TRBV12-3 or TRBV12-4 and TRBJ1-2; D is unclear. There are 15 residues in the CDR3. V was clipped by 6 bases and J by 6 bases, with 20 bases between them. Written as DNA, the CDR3 is TGTGCCAGCAGGCTGAGTCGGGCAGCGAATAATGGCTACACCTTC. It translates to CASRLSRAANNGYTF.